The 24 T cell receptor beta chains in this list originate from one sample, sequenced in a study of blood T cell repertoires in COVID-19 (dated by TCRdb to between 2020 and 2021). Library preparation was by the immunoSEQ multiplex PCR assay. TCRdb holds this immuneACCESS table with in-frame rearrangements only. Some clones are missing; in checked studies, unresolved V genes explain under half, and the rest has no known cause. Present in this sample are approximately 200,000 clones, about 85% of which were seen just once. The leading ten clones occupy about 10% of the sample. Sequences were obtained from PBMCs or T cells enriched from blood (not recorded which). All receptors come from a man aged 25-40 years who had recovered from COVID-19.

The CDR3 reads CASSPPGLSNTGELFF. CDR3 nucleotide sequence: TGTGCCAGCAGCCCACCGGGACTTTCGAACACCGGGGAGCTGTTTTTT. The rearrangement joins TRBV11-2 to TRBJ2-2; the D gene is possibly TRBD2 (6 bases). The CDR3 runs to 16 residues. Germline-derived CDR1 and CDR2 are SGHAT and FQNNGV. V gave up 5 bases and J gave up 0 bases, with 13 bases separating them.

This chain joins TRBV4-2 and TRBJ2-5; 7 positions agree with TRBD2. Germline V CDR1 and CDR2: LGHNA, YNFKEQ. The CDR3 length is 15 residues. The V and J ends lost 2 bases and 2 bases, in that order; junction bases with no gene match: 5. The CDR3 DNA reads as TGTGCCAGCAGCCAATCCCGGGGGGATCAAGAGACCCAGTACTTC. Translating gives CASSQSRGDQETQYF.

The J gene is TRBJ2-5, the V gene TRBV28, with TRBD2 as a possible D gene (6 bases). Germline CDR1 reads MDHEN; CDR2 reads SYDVKM. The V and J ends lost 5 bases and 7 bases respectively, with 17 bases between them. CDR3 size: 14 residues. The CDR3 region is CASSGGLTRGTQYF. As DNA, the CDR3 is TGTGCCAGCAGTGGGGGACTGACGCGCGGGACCCAGTACTTC. The whole variable domain, filled in from reference TRBV28 and TRBJ2-5, reads DVKVTQSSRYLVKRTGEKVFLECVQDMDHENMFWYRQDPGLGLRLIYFSYDVKMKEKGDIPEGYSVSREKKERFSLILESASTNQTSMYLCASSGGLTRGTQYFGPGTRLLVL.

This clone was seen just once. This chain links TRBV5-8 with TRBJ2-1; no clear D gene. In germline, CDR1 is SGHTS, CDR2 YDEGEE. Trimming removed 4 bases at V and 9 bases at J, with 8 bases between. The CDR3 is 11 residues long. The CDR3, as DNA: TGTGCCAGCAGCGGAGACGGTGAGCAGTTCTTC. Translated, it gives CASSGDGEQFF.

The chain is built from TRBV3-1 (or the pseudogene TRBV3-2) and TRBJ1-2; the D is unclear. Looked up from germline, CDR1 is LGHDT and CDR2 is YNNKEL (reference sequence). V was trimmed by 3 bases and J by 8 bases, leaving 10 bases between them. The CDR3 has 12 amino acids. Written as DNA, the CDR3 is TGTGCCAGCAGCCAGACTCTAATCGGCTACACCTTC. Protein product: CASSQTLIGYTF.

V is TRBV6-1 and J is TRBJ2-7, with D hard to call. The CDR3 spans 12 residues. Germline V gives CDR1 MNHNS, CDR2 SASEGT. The ends were cut back, 1 base at V and 2 bases at J, with 3 bases in the middle. CDR3: CASSEGTYEQYF. CDR3 bases: TGTGCCAGCAGTGAAGGTACCTACGAGCAGTACTTC.

This rearrangement joins TRBV4-1 to TRBJ1-5, with 7 bases lining up with TRBD1. The CDR3 contains 15 residues. J gave up 5 bases and V 0 bases, and 4 bases lay outside the gene matches. Looked up from germline, CDR1 is MGHRA and CDR2 is YSYEKL. DNA for the CDR3: TGCGCCAGCAGCCAAGAGGACAGGCGGTATCAGCCCCAGCATTTT. This codes for CASSQEDRRYQPQHF.

J is TRBJ1-2 and V is TRBV19; weak D call: TRBD1 (5 bases). Per germline, CDR1 LNHDA and CDR2 SQIVND (reference sequence). Trimming stripped 7 bases from V and 5 bases from J, with 17 bases between. The CDR3 is 14 residues long. CDR3 bases: TGTGCCAGTACCTCCGACCGGGGGTATTATGGCTACACCTTC. Translated, it gives CASTSDRGYYGYTF.

The chain is built from TRBV6-5 and TRBJ2-2, with D possibly being TRBD2 (6 bases). Germline V lookup: CDR1 MNHEY, CDR2 SVGAGI. V was cut by 2 bases and J by 1 base, with 8 bases left in between. This CDR3 is built from 15 residues. CDR3 bases: TGTGCCAGCAGTTACGTTAGCGGGAACACCGGGGAGCTGTTTTTT. The encoded protein is CASSYVSGNTGELFF.

The CDR3 here is CASRTEVSGANVLTF. The CDR3 DNA reads as TGTGCCAGCAGGACAGAAGTCTCGGGGGCCAACGTCCTGACTTTC. The chain uses TRBV9 and TRBJ2-6, with D possibly TRBD1 on 5 matching bases. The V end was cut by 5 bases, the J end by 4 bases, with 13 bases between. Germline V CDR1 and CDR2: SGDLS, YYNGEE. The CDR3 consists of 15 residues. Using reference TRBV9 and TRBJ2-6 for the parts outside the CDR3, the full variable domain is DSGVTQTPKHLITATGQRVTLRCSPRSGDLSVYWYQQSLDQGLQFLIQYYNGEERAKGNILERFSAQQFPDLHSELNLSSLELGDSALYFCASRTEVSGANVLTFGAGSRLTVL.

This rearrangement joins TRBV29-1 to TRBJ1-2; D perhaps matches TRBD1 (6 bases). This CDR3 has 12 amino acids. Germline V gene sequence: CDR1 SQVTM, CDR2 ANQGSEA. The V end lost 3 bases, the J end lost 7 bases, and 12 bases lay between the germline ends. The CDR3: CSVEGAGRGYTF. The CDR3 DNA follows: TGCAGCGTTGAGGGGGCAGGTCGTGGCTACACCTTC.

V and J are TRBV13 and TRBJ2-2, with TRBD2 matching 9 bases. The CDR3 contains 23 residues. The J segment lost 3 bases and the V segment lost 0 bases, leaving 23 bases of the junction unmatched. Per the germline V gene, CDR1 is PRHDT and CDR2 is FYEKMQ (reference sequence). CDR3 residues: CASSLGRIAGVPPVRRDTGELFF. The CDR3 DNA reads TGTGCCAGCAGCTTAGGAAGGATAGCGGGGGTTCCACCTGTTCGAAGGGACACCGGGGAGCTGTTTTTT.

The chain combines TRBV11-3 with TRBJ2-1; 7 bases align to TRBD1. Trimming removed 2 bases from V and 15 bases from J; junction bases left unmatched: 7. The CDR3 consists of 12 residues. Germline loops: CDR1 SGHNT, CDR2 YENEEA. In nucleotides, the CDR3 is TGTGCCAGCAGCTTAACCCAGGGGGTTACGTTCTTC. Amino acid sequence: CASSLTQGVTFF.

The chain couples TRBV7-9 to TRBJ1-2; TRBD1 matches 9 bases. The J segment lost 7 bases and the V segment lost 2 bases, leaving 5 bases of the junction unmatched. The germline gives CDR1 SEHNR, CDR2 FQNEAQ (reference sequence). The CDR3 extends over 14 amino acids. This CDR3 reads CASSLKQGAVGYTF. CDR3 DNA: TGTGCCAGCAGCTTAAAACAGGGGGCGGTTGGCTACACCTTC.

V usage is TRBV7-2 and J usage is TRBJ2-7; D is ambiguous. CDR1 is SGHTA and CDR2 is FQGNSA in the germline V gene. V lost 4 bases, J lost 2 bases, and 3 bases lay in between. The CDR3 is 11 residues long. For the CDR3, the DNA is TGTGCCAGCAGCTCTACCTACGAGCAGTACTTC. Its translation is CASSSTYEQYF.

In DNA form, the CDR3 reads TGTGCCAGCAGCGGTGGACAGGACCTTGGGAACACTGAAGCTTTCTTT. Protein sequence: CASSGGQDLGNTEAFF. This chain links TRBV7-3 with TRBJ1-1, with 7 bases fitting TRBD1. The CDR3 consists of 16 residues. CDR1 SGHTA and CDR2 FQGTGA come from the germline V gene. The V and J ends lost 5 bases and 1 base, in that order; junction bases with no gene match: 10.

The CDR3 DNA follows: TGTGCCAGTAGTAACAGGGGCAGGGGGCGGAATATGAACACTGAAGCTTTCTTT. Its protein product is CASSNRGRGRNMNTEAFF. The chain couples TRBV19 to TRBJ1-1; 8 nucleotides match TRBD1. The CDR3 spans 18 residues. The germline V gene encodes CDR1 LNHDA and CDR2 SQIVND (reference sequence). Germline trimming cut 4 bases from V and 0 bases from J; bases unmatched to any gene: 13.

This rearrangement joins TRBV28 to TRBJ1-5, with 8 bases aligning to TRBD1. Germline CDR1 MDHEN, CDR2 SYDVKM. The V segment lost 3 bases and the J segment 4 bases; nucleotides outside the gene matches: 11. CDR3 size: 17 residues. CDR3 sequence: CASSFRPSGQVNQPQHF. The DNA of the CDR3 is TGTGCCAGCAGTTTCAGGCCCTCGGGACAGGTGAATCAGCCCCAGCATTTT. Based on the CDR3 plus reference TRBV28 and TRBJ1-5, the full variable domain is DVKVTQSSRYLVKRTGEKVFLECVQDMDHENMFWYRQDPGLGLRLIYFSYDVKMKEKGDIPEGYSVSREKKERFSLILESASTNQTSMYLCASSFRPSGQVNQPQHFGDGTRLSIL.

This chain connects TRBV18 to TRBJ2-1; TRBD2 matches at 7 bases. CDR1 is KGHSH, CDR2 LQKENI, per germline. Trimming cost V 4 bases and J 6 bases; bases outside gene matches: 12. CDR3 length: 16 residues. Here the CDR3 reads CASSLARGERANEQFF. DNA for the CDR3: TGTGCCAGCTCACTAGCTCGGGGGGAGAGGGCCAATGAGCAGTTCTTC.

J is TRBJ2-7 and V is TRBV30, with D tentatively TRBD2 (6 bases). The length of the CDR3 is 15 residues. Per the germline V gene, CDR1 is GTSNPN and CDR2 is SVGIG (reference sequence). V was trimmed by 4 bases and J by 6 bases, leaving 22 bases between them. The CDR3 sequence is CAWKSRDSLIVEQYF. The CDR3 coding sequence is TGTGCCTGGAAGTCCCGGGACTCGCTGATCGTCGAGCAGTACTTC. The whole variable domain, filled in from reference TRBV30 and TRBJ2-7, reads SQTIHQWPATLVQPVGSPLSLECTVEGTSNPNLYWYRQAAGRGLQLLFYSVGIGQISSEVPQNLSASRPQDRQFILSSKKLLLSDSGFYLCAWKSRDSLIVEQYFGPGTRLTVT.

The chain carries TRBV24-1 and TRBJ2-1; 9 nucleotides agree with TRBD2. CDR3 length: 16 residues. The germline V gene encodes CDR1 KGHDR and CDR2 SFDVKD. J gave up 4 bases and V 4 bases, and 7 bases lay outside the gene matches. The CDR3 is CATSEPTSGAYNEQFF. CDR3 DNA sequence: TGTGCCACCAGTGAACCGACTAGCGGCGCATACAATGAGCAGTTCTTC.

The gene calls are TRBV30 and TRBJ2-5, with D uncertain. Trimming removed 2 bases from V and 2 bases from J, with 6 bases in between. The CDR3 length is 12 residues. CDR1 GTSNPN and CDR2 SVGIG come from the germline V gene (reference sequence). The CDR3 region is CAWSIQQETQYF. In DNA, the CDR3 is TGTGCCTGGAGTATACAGCAAGAGACCCAGTACTTC.

The V call is TRBV19, the J call TRBJ1-6; maybe TRBD1 (5 bases). V was trimmed by 5 bases and J by 7 bases, leaving 12 bases between them. The CDR3 totals 14 residues. Germline CDR1 LNHDA, CDR2 SQIVND (reference sequence). The CDR3 loop is CASSSPPGNSPLHF. The CDR3 DNA reads as TGTGCCAGTAGTTCGCCCCCAGGGAATTCACCCCTCCACTTT. Full variable domain (remainder filled in from reference TRBV19 and TRBJ1-6): DGGITQSPKYLFRKEGQNVTLSCEQNLNHDAMYWYRQDPGQGLRLIYYSQIVNDFQKGDIAEGYSVSREKKESFPLTVTSAQKNPTAFYLCASSSPPGNSPLHFGNGTRLTVT.

This chain uses TRBV27 with TRBJ1-2, with D possibly matching TRBD1 (6 bases). CDR1 is MNHEY, CDR2 SMNVEV, per germline (reference sequence). V was shortened by 11 bases and J by 2 bases, with 18 bases between the two germline ends. The CDR3 runs 14 residues. Here the CDR3 DNA reads TGTGCCGCCGGTTCGGGACAACTCAACTATGGCTACACCTTC. It is translated as CAAGSGQLNYGYTF.